Listed here are 20 T cell receptor beta chains from one sample, sequenced in a study of Ad26.COV2.S vaccination and SARS-CoV-2 variants. Indicated treatment: roughly 20 received Ad26.COV2.S at low or high dose, single or two shots; 5 received placebo; per-sample allocation not given. Day 63 after the first injection of vaccine or placebo was the sampling time. Libraries were prepared by immunoSEQ multiplex PCR; TCRdb keeps only in-frame clonotypes and omits some of them. The data show about 410,000 clones, about 85% seen once. Sequenced material: peripheral blood, taken in a trial of Ad26.COV2.S vaccine versus placebo. Every receptor here comes from a person between 18 and 60 years old who received the Ad26.COV2.S COVID-19 vaccine or a placebo.

V is TRBV6-5 and J is TRBJ2-1; 7 bases match TRBD2. CDR3 length equals 15 residues. In germline, CDR1 is MNHEY, CDR2 SVGAGI. Trimming at V came to 4 bases and at J to 4 bases, leaving 7 bases not matched to a gene. CDR3 coding DNA: TGTGCCAGCAGTTCCTCGGGGGGAGCTTACAATGAGCAGTTCTTC. Its translation: CASSSSGGAYNEQFF.

The V call is TRBV2, the J call TRBJ1-3, with D perhaps TRBD1 (5 bases). V was cut by 7 bases and J by 4 bases, with 14 bases left in between. CDR1 is SNHLY and CDR2 is FYNNEI in the germline V gene. The CDR3 consists of 14 residues. In DNA form, the CDR3 reads TGTGCCAGCAATCGACAGACTACCGGAAACACCATATATTTT. Translated, it gives CASNRQTTGNTIYF.

The rearrangement joins TRBV18 to TRBJ2-3; possibly TRBD2 for D (6 bases). The CDR3 has 14 residues. Germline CDR1 reads KGHSH; CDR2 reads LQKENI. Trimming shortened V by 5 bases and J by 3 bases, and 12 bases separated the two germline ends. CDR3 sequence: CASSSARGTDTQYF. CDR3 DNA sequence: TGTGCCAGCTCATCGGCCCGGGGGACAGATACGCAGTATTTT.

The chain uses TRBV9 and TRBJ1-2; no clear D. This CDR3 has 16 residues. Germline loops: CDR1 SGDLS, CDR2 YYNGEE. The V and J ends lost 0 bases and 0 bases respectively, with 12 bases between them. This chain's CDR3 is CASSVATNSPNYGYTF. Written as DNA, the CDR3 is TGTGCCAGCAGCGTAGCTACGAACAGCCCTAACTATGGCTACACCTTC.

The genes are TRBV6-4 and TRBJ1-2; a weak D match, TRBD1 (5 bases). With 2 bases removed from V and 8 bases from J, the gap between germline ends came to 18 bases. CDR3 length equals 15 residues. Germline V lookup: CDR1 MRHNA, CDR2 SNTAGT. The CDR3 here is CASSDTSGTSAGYTF. The CDR3, as DNA: TGTGCCAGCAGTGACACCTCCGGGACCTCGGCGGGCTACACCTTC.

J is TRBJ1-1 and V is TRBV27, with 8 positions matching TRBD1. After removal of 0 bases from V and 3 bases from J, the junction contained 9 bases not matched to a gene. Germline V CDR1 and CDR2: MNHEY, SMNVEV (reference sequence). This CDR3 region has 17 residues. CDR3 nucleotide sequence: TGTGCCAGCAGTTTATCGACCCAGGGGGCGCGGTACACTGAAGCTTTCTTT. It translates to CASSLSTQGARYTEAFF.

In DNA, the CDR3 is TGTGCCAGCAGTTACATGGGGCTCGGGGAGCTGTTTTTT. Protein: CASSYMGLGELFF. The chain couples TRBV6-2 or TRBV6-3 to TRBJ2-2; the D gene is possibly TRBD1 (5 bases). V gave up 2 bases and J gave up 7 bases, with 8 bases separating them. The CDR3 is 13 residues long. Germline assignment: CDR1 MNHEY and CDR2 SVGEGT.

The rearrangement uses TRBV7-6 and TRBJ1-1; 7 bases line up with TRBD1. The CDR3 has 16 amino acids. Germline loops: CDR1 SGHVS, CDR2 FNYEAQ. Unmatched junction bases numbered 10, after V lost 5 bases and J lost 1 base. The DNA of the CDR3 is TGTGCCAGCAGCCTCAGGGGGGGGCATGAGAACACTGAAGCTTTCTTT. Protein sequence: CASSLRGGHENTEAFF.

The gene calls are TRBV9 and TRBJ2-1; D ambiguous. V lost 4 bases, J lost 10 bases, and 21 bases lay in between. Germline V lookup: CDR1 SGDLS, CDR2 YYNGEE. The length of the CDR3 is 15 residues. CDR3 nucleotides: TGTGCCAGCAGCCATAATACGGGCCCAGCGTACGAGCAGTTCTTC. The encoded protein is CASSHNTGPAYEQFF. The full variable domain, with the rest looked up from reference TRBV9 and TRBJ2-1, is DSGVTQTPKHLITATGQRVTLRCSPRSGDLSVYWYQQSLDQGLQFLIQYYNGEERAKGNILERFSAQQFPDLHSELNLSSLELGDSALYFCASSHNTGPAYEQFFGPGTRLTVL.

V is TRBV12-3 or TRBV12-4 and J is TRBJ1-1; the D gene is possibly TRBD1 (5 bases). Trimming took 3 bases from V and 6 from J, leaving 11 bases between them. This CDR3 has 13 amino acids. The CDR3 sequence is CASSFQGLAEAFF. The CDR3 region has the DNA TGTGCCAGCAGTTTTCAGGGTTTGGCTGAAGCTTTCTTT.

The chain is built from TRBV6-5 and TRBJ1-1; D unclear. The CDR3 consists of 13 residues. CDR1 and CDR2 (germline): MNHEY, SVGAGI. The V end lost 4 bases, the J end lost 7 bases, and 13 bases lay between the germline ends. The CDR3, as DNA: TGTGCCAGCAGTTTCTCTATGATAATTGAAGCTTTCTTT. Protein product: CASSFSMIIEAFF.

The chain recombines TRBV28 with TRBJ1-5; 8 bases align to TRBD1. From germline, CDR1 is MDHEN and CDR2 SYDVKM. The CDR3 sequence is 16 residues long. Trimming cost V 6 bases and J 3 bases; bases outside gene matches: 10. In DNA, the CDR3 is TGTGCCAGCAGGATTTCAGGGGGCAGGGACAATCAGCCCCAGCATTTT. As protein: CASRISGGRDNQPQHF.

The chain combines TRBV30 with TRBJ1-1; TRBD1 matches 7 bases. V lost 0 bases to trimming and J lost 5 bases; unmatched junction nucleotides: 6. The CDR3 loop spans 14 amino acids. Germline CDR1 reads GTSNPN; CDR2 reads SVGIG (reference sequence). The CDR3 loop reads CAWSVRQGSTEAFF. DNA of the CDR3: TGTGCCTGGAGTGTACGACAGGGTAGTACTGAAGCTTTCTTT.

The table lists this clone with a few counts. The V and J genes are TRBV2 and TRBJ1-6; D is possibly TRBD1 (5 bases). Germline CDR1 and CDR2: SNHLY and FYNNEI. The V and J ends lost 10 bases and 8 bases respectively, with 15 bases between them. The CDR3 runs 13 residues. DNA for the CDR3: TGTGCCACCCTCCTGGGACTTTATTCACCCCTCCACTTT. Translated, it gives CATLLGLYSPLHF.

Many counts were recorded for this clone. The chain joins TRBV18 to TRBJ1-2, with D tentatively TRBD1 (5 bases). The CDR3 covers 14 residues. Germline-derived CDR1 and CDR2 are KGHSH and LQKENI. The V end was cut by 2 bases, the J end by 4 bases, with 11 bases between. The DNA for the CDR3 is TGTGCCAGCTCACCAGGGGGGTACGGCTATGGCTACACCTTC. As protein: CASSPGGYGYGYTF.

CDR3 sequence reads: CASSQQGFNQPQHF. CDR3 nucleotide sequence: TGTGCCAGCAGCCAACAGGGCTTCAATCAGCCCCAGCATTTT. V is TRBV3-1 (or the pseudogene TRBV3-2) and J is TRBJ1-5, with a weak D call TRBD1 (5 bases). V lost 2 bases and J 3 bases, leaving 8 bases between the germline ends. Germline values: CDR1 LGHDT, CDR2 YNNKEL (reference sequence). The CDR3 extends over 14 amino acids.

The rearrangement uses TRBV29-1 and TRBJ1-1, with 7 nucleotides matching TRBD1. The V segment lost 4 bases and the J segment 0 bases; nucleotides outside the gene matches: 8. Germline assignment: CDR1 SQVTM and CDR2 ANQGSEA. The length of the CDR3 is 15 residues. CDR3 sequence reads: CSVGQGFLVNTEAFF. In DNA form, the CDR3 reads TGCAGCGTTGGACAGGGTTTTCTTGTGAACACTGAAGCTTTCTTT.

This rearrangement joins TRBV5-8 to TRBJ1-4, with 9 nucleotides matching TRBD1. This CDR3 spans 15 amino acids. The V and J ends lost 2 bases and 7 bases, in that order; junction bases with no gene match: 6. Looked up from germline, CDR1 is SGHTS and CDR2 is YDEGEE. The DNA for the CDR3 is TGTGCCAGCAGCTTCAAGGACAGGGGAGGTGAAAAACTGTTTTTT. Its protein product is CASSFKDRGGEKLFF.

The chain joins TRBV20-1 to TRBJ1-5, with 7 bases matching TRBD1. Germline CDR1 DFQATT, CDR2 SNEGSKA (reference sequence). This CDR3 comprises 16 residues. V trimming: 3 bases; J trimming: 0 bases; junction bases outside the gene matches: 8. Written as DNA, the CDR3 is TGCAGTGCTAGTGCGTTCACAGGGGATAGCAATCAGCCCCAGCATTTT. This encodes CSASAFTGDSNQPQHF.

The genes are TRBV5-4 and TRBJ2-1, with 13 bases that match TRBD2. CDR1 SGHNT and CDR2 YYREEE come from the germline V gene (reference sequence). Unmatched junction bases numbered 3, after V lost 5 bases and J lost 4 bases. This CDR3 is built from 15 residues. The CDR3 DNA reads as TGTGCCAGCAGACTAGCGGGGGGGCCTTACAATGAGCAGTTCTTC. Its protein product is CASRLAGGPYNEQFF.